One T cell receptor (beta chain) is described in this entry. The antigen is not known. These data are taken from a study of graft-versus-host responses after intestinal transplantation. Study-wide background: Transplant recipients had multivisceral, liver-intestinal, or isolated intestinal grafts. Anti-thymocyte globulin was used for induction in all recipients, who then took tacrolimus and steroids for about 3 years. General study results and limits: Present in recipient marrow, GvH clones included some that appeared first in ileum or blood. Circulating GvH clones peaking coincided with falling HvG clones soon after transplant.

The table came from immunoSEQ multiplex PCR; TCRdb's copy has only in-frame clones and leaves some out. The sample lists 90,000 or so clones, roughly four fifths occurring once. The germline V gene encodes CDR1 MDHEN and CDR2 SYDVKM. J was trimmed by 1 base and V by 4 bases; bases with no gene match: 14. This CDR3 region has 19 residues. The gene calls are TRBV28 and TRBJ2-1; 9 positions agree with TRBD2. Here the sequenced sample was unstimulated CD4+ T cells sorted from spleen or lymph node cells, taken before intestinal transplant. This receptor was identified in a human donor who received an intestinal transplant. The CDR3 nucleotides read TGTGCCAGCAGTTCCCCCGCCTTCTGGCGGGGGGGTTCCTACAATGAGCAGTTCTTC. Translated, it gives CASSSPAFWRGGSYNEQFF.